This entry is about one T cell receptor beta chain. The target antigen is unknown. This sample was taken from a study of CD8 T cells in Susac syndrome. Whole-study results and caveats: The study conceded that its TCR sequencing and HLA analysis involved relatively few individuals.

CDR3 length: 15 amino acids. CDR1 and CDR2 (germline): SGHDT, YYEEEE. The V gene end was trimmed by 0 bases and the J gene end by 5 bases; junction bases not matched to a gene: 6. Random hexamers were used to reverse transcribe the RNA input (roughly 0.5 to 1 ug). Amplification of TCR beta CDR3 spanned 54 Vbeta and 13 Jbeta via immunoSEQ multiplex PCR. TCRdb called the immunoSEQ multiplex PCR reads again in MiXCR, with one record for every CDR3 protein. Altogether a few hundred thousand distinct CDR3 sequences are present, approximately 95% being singletons, with the ten largest covering 0.095%. TCR beta from blood CD8+ and CD4+ T cells was sequenced. FACS enriched CD8+ TEMRA cells, while bulk CD8+ and CD4+ were negatively isolated.

This TCR was recovered from a human donor with multiple sclerosis. Sample: CD4+ T cells from PBMCs. V usage is TRBV5-6 and J usage is TRBJ1-2, with 8 bases identical to TRBD1. CDR3 sequence: CASSLDSGGRYGYTF. The CDR3 DNA reads TGTGCCAGCAGCTTGGATTCAGGGGGCCGTTATGGCTACACCTTC.